This is a list of T cell receptor beta chains from one sample in a study of shared clonotypes between healthy human individuals. The method was immunoSEQ multiplex PCR; TCRdb's version includes in-frame clones alone and lacks a portion of them. The sample yields 950,000 to 1,100,000 clones, more than 75% seen once. Sequenced input: memory CD4+ T cells from PBMCs. The receptors shown here come from a young man in good health. Some clones in this sample may be carry-over from other donors' samples. CDR3s include the opening cysteine and the closing phenylalanine or tryptophan. The D gene is left open where the match is weak. Part of the rows lack a size; the others show once, few, many or a class for expanded clones.

cdr3_aa cdr3_nt d_call clone_size j_call v_call
CASSLFGGAVGYTF TGTGCCAGCAGCTTGTTTGGGGGCGCGGTGGGCTACACCTTC - - TRBJ1-2 TRBV5-5
CATWDRGGGNTIYF TGTGCCACATGGGACAGGGGGGGTGGAAACACCATATATTTT TRBD1 - TRBJ1-3 TRBV6-6
CASSQDPRGIWQPQHF TGTGCCAGCAGCCAAGACCCCAGGGGGATATGGCAGCCCCAGCATTTT TRBD1 - TRBJ1-5 TRBV5-5
CASRIETGFAAEQYF TGTGCCAGCAGGATAGAGACGGGCTTTGCCGCCGAGCAGTACTTC - - TRBJ2-7 TRBV6-1
CASSQDGTNGYTF TGTGCCAGCAGCCAAGATGGGACCAATGGCTACACCTTC - - TRBJ1-2 TRBV7-6
CASSQGRTTNTEAFF TGCGCCAGCAGCCAAGGTAGGACAACGAACACTGAAGCTTTCTTT - - TRBJ1-1 TRBV4-1
CAWRRELNTGELFF TGTGCCTGGCGTCGGGAGTTGAACACCGGGGAGCTGTTTTTT - - TRBJ2-2 TRBV30
CASSEGTRPSRAGELFF TGTGCCAGCAGTGAGGGCACGCGGCCTAGCCGGGCCGGGGAGCTGTTTTTT - few TRBJ2-2 TRBV6-1
CASSPPLAGGPDTQYF TGCGCCAGCAGCCCCCCACTAGCGGGAGGCCCAGATACGCAGTATTTT TRBD2 - TRBJ2-3 TRBV5-1
CASSLDRGTTGYTF TGCGCCAGCAGCTTGGACAGGGGAACCACTGGCTACACCTTC TRBD1 - TRBJ1-2 TRBV5-1
CASSLTGPNYGYTF TGTGCCAGCAGCTTGACAGGGCCTAACTATGGCTACACCTTC - many TRBJ1-2 TRBV5-6
CASSLWAGQPQHF TGTGCCAGCAGTTTATGGGCGGGTCAGCCCCAGCATTTT - few TRBJ1-5 TRBV28
CASSIELAGAGELFF TGTGCCAGTAGTATCGAACTAGCGGGAGCCGGGGAGCTGTTTTTT TRBD2 - TRBJ2-2 TRBV19
CASSPQATNNEQFF TGTGCCAGCAGCCCTCAGGCTACTAACAATGAGCAGTTCTTC - - TRBJ2-1 TRBV28